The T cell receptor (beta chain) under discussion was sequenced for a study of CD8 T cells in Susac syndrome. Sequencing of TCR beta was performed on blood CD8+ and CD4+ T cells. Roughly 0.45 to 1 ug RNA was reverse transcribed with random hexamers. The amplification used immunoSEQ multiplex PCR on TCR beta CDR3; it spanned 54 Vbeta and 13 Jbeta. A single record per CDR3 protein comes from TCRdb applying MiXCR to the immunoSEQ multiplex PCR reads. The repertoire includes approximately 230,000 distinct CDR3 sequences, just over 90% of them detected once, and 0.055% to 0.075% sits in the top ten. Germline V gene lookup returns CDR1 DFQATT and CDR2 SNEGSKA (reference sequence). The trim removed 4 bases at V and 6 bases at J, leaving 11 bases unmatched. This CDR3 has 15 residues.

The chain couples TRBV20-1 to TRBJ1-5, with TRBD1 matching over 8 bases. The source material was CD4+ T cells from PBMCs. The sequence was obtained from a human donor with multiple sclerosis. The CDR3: CSATGQGGLFQPQHF. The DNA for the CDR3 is TGCAGTGCTACCGGACAGGGAGGTTTATTTCAGCCCCAGCATTTT.